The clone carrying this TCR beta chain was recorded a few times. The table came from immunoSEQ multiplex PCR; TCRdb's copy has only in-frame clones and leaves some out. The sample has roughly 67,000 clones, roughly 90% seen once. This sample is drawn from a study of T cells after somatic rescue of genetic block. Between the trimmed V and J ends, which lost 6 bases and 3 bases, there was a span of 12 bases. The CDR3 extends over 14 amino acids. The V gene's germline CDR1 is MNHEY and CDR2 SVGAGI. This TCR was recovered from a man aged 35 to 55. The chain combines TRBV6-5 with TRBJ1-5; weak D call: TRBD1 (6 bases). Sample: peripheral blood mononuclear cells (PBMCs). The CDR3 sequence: CASRKQGTNQPQHF. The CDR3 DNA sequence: TGTGCCAGCAGGAAGCAGGGGACCAATCAGCCCCAGCATTTT.